The 18 T cell receptor beta chains reported below all come from one sample, sequenced in a study of T cells in localized non-small cell lung cancer. Using immunoSEQ multiplex PCR, the repertoire was profiled, and TCRdb retains in-frame clones only, with some absent. The repertoire holds 1,500 to 2,000 clones, with over 20% as singletons. Sequenced here: normal lung tissue next to the tumor, sampled before any cancer treatment. The receptors were sampled from a female donor at least 60 years old with stage I squamous cell lung carcinoma.

This clone has a handful of counts. The chain recombines TRBV6-8 with TRBJ1-4; 7 bases align to TRBD1. J gave up 4 bases and V 5 bases, and 4 bases lay outside the gene matches. The length of the CDR3 is 14 residues. Germline-derived CDR1 and CDR2 are MNHGY and SAAAGT. In DNA form, the CDR3 reads TGTGCCAGCAGTAACAGGGGAGGTAATGAAAAACTGTTTTTT. Its protein is CASSNRGGNEKLFF.

This rearrangement joins TRBV11-3 to TRBJ2-5; weak D call: TRBD2 (6 bases). The V and J ends lost 3 bases and 0 bases respectively, with 8 bases between them. Germline V gives CDR1 SGHNT, CDR2 YENEEA. The CDR3 runs 14 residues. Here the CDR3 reads CASSLAGYQETQYF. The CDR3 bases are TGTGCCAGCAGCTTGGCGGGGTACCAAGAGACCCAGTACTTC.

The V gene is TRBV1, the J gene TRBJ2-7; the tabulated D call, TRBD2, remains unverified against the DNA. TRBV1 corresponds to a pseudogene. The CDR3 has 16 residues. This CDR3 is CASSQDHPGVSYEQYF. The CDR3 DNA sequence: TGCGCCAGCAGCCAAGATCATCCGGGGGTATCCTACGAGCAGTACTTC.

This clone was seen a handful of times. The rearrangement uses TRBV11-3 and TRBJ2-5, with 7 positions matching TRBD2. V lost 3 bases and J lost 4; bases outside the gene matches: 11. In germline, CDR1 is SGHNT, CDR2 YENEEA. The CDR3 has 16 residues. The CDR3 region is CASSLGGSPEGETQYF. The CDR3 DNA reads as TGTGCCAGCAGCTTGGGGGGGTCCCCGGAGGGAGAGACCCAGTACTTC. The whole variable domain, remainder taken from reference TRBV11-3 and TRBJ2-5, is EAGVVQSPRYKIIEKKQPVAFWCNPISGHNTLYWYLQNLGQGPELLIRYENEEAVDDSQLPKDRFSAERLKGVDSTLKIQPAELGDSAVYLCASSLGGSPEGETQYFGPGTRLLVL.

The rearrangement uses TRBV19 and TRBJ1-2; 10 nucleotides line up with TRBD1. The V gene end was trimmed by 4 bases and the J gene end by 9 bases; junction bases not matched to a gene: 11. Germline V gene lookup returns CDR1 LNHDA and CDR2 SQIVND (reference sequence). The CDR3 has 15 residues. The CDR3 sequence is CASSKDRGFVNSYTF. CDR3 bases: TGTGCCAGTAGTAAGGACAGGGGGTTCGTCAATAGCTACACCTTC.

This clone appeared a few times. The rearrangement uses TRBV6-8 and TRBJ2-7, with 10 bases identical to TRBD1. The CDR3 has 12 amino acids. V was pared by 8 bases and J by 4 bases, with 2 bases of the junction left unmatched. CDR1 is MNHGY and CDR2 is SAAAGT in the germline V gene. Here the CDR3 DNA reads TGTGCCAGCTCGGGACAGGGGTACGAGCAGTACTTC. Translation gives CASSGQGYEQYF.

The chain couples TRBV5-1 to TRBJ1-3; TRBD1 matches at 9 bases. The CDR3 contains 15 residues. Per germline, CDR1 SGHRS and CDR2 YFSETQ. J gave up 4 bases and V 5 bases, and 7 bases lay outside the gene matches. The CDR3 sequence is CASRPQGARGNTIYF. The CDR3 DNA sequence: TGCGCCAGCAGGCCACAGGGGGCGCGCGGAAACACCATATATTTT.

Sample share makes this clone large (0.1 to 1%). V usage is TRBV9 and J usage is TRBJ2-5; TRBD1 is a possible D gene (6 bases). Germline V lookup: CDR1 SGDLS, CDR2 YYNGEE. This CDR3 comprises 15 residues. V lost 0 bases and J 2 bases, leaving 11 bases between the germline ends. The CDR3: CASSVVQGGQETQYF. The CDR3 coding sequence is TGTGCCAGCAGCGTAGTGCAAGGGGGTCAAGAGACCCAGTACTTC.

This clone turned up a few times. The rearrangement links TRBV18 to TRBJ1-3, with 9 bases matching TRBD1. The germline V gene encodes CDR1 KGHSH and CDR2 LQKENI. V gave up 4 bases and J gave up 4 bases; unmatched junction bases: 2. The CDR3 spans 14 residues. This CDR3 reads CASSLQGAGNTIYF. The CDR3 coding sequence is TGTGCCAGCTCACTACAGGGGGCCGGAAACACCATATATTTT.

This clone rates as medium-sized. The chain is built from TRBV11-3 and TRBJ2-4, with 14 bases identical to TRBD2. CDR1 is SGHNT, CDR2 YENEEA, per germline. With V trimmed by 5 bases and J by 8 bases, 5 bases remained unmatched. The CDR3 is 15 residues long. CDR3 nucleotide sequence: TGTGCCAGCAGCCAAGGGACTAGCGGGGGTGACATTCAGTACTTC. Its protein is CASSQGTSGGDIQYF.

By share, this clone ranks as large (0.1 to 1%). The chain joins TRBV12-5 to TRBJ1-2; possible D gene TRBD1, 5 bases. In germline, CDR1 is LGHNT, CDR2 FRNRAP. This CDR3 has 14 residues. Trimming pared 1 base from V and 7 bases from J, leaving 13 bases between. CDR3 in DNA: TGTGCTAGTGGTTTGGACCCCGGGGGAATTGGCTACACCTTC. This translates into CASGLDPGGIGYTF.

In its sample, this clone was seen a few times. The chain uses TRBV23-1 and TRBJ2-3, with 13 bases matching TRBD2. TRBV23-1 is reported as an ORF; its role is uncertain. V shed 6 bases and J 4 bases; nucleotides not matched to a gene: 10. CDR3 length: 17 residues. For the CDR3, the DNA is TGCGCCAGCAGCCAAGAGGCGACTAGCGGGGGGCCAGATACGCAGTATTTT. It codes for CASSQEATSGGPDTQYF.

A few counts support this clone. The chain combines TRBV9 with TRBJ1-1; D call uncertain. Per the germline V gene, CDR1 is SGDLS and CDR2 is YYNGEE. V was clipped by 1 base and J by 4 bases, with 8 bases between them. The CDR3 runs 13 residues. The CDR3 bases are TGTGCCAGCAGCGTACACGAGGGCACTGAAGCTTTCTTT. It is translated as CASSVHEGTEAFF.

V gene TRBV29-1 combines with J gene TRBJ1-1; 9 bases are shared with TRBD1. The CDR3 is 15 amino acids. Germline-derived CDR1 and CDR2 are SQVTM and ANQGSEA. The J segment lost 1 base and the V segment lost 4 bases, leaving 7 bases of the junction unmatched. CDR3 nucleotide sequence: TGCAGCGTTGTCCCGGGACAGGGAACGAACACTGAAGCTTTCTTT. Translating it yields CSVVPGQGTNTEAFF.

Only a few counts were recorded for this clone. The chain employs TRBV7-1 and TRBJ2-7, with 7 bases aligning to TRBD1. TRBV7-1 is recorded as an ORF, its role being uncertain. There are 15 residues in the CDR3. J gave up 3 bases and V 5 bases, and 10 bases lay outside the gene matches. The CDR3 is CASSGSGTVFYEQYF. The CDR3 region has the DNA TGTGCCAGCAGCGGTTCCGGGACAGTTTTCTACGAGCAGTACTTC.

This chain's CDR3 is CASSFQGPTYNEQFF. CDR3 bases: TGTGCCAGCAGTTTTCAGGGACCCACCTACAATGAGCAGTTCTTC. J is TRBJ2-1 and V is TRBV22-1. TRBV22-1 is a pseudogene. CDR3 length: 15 amino acids.

The chain is built from TRBV18 and TRBJ2-2; D gene ambiguous. Germline V gene data show CDR1 as KGHSH and CDR2 as LQKENI. The CDR3 consists of 14 residues. V was cut by 3 bases and J by 4 bases, with 9 bases left in between. The CDR3 nucleotides are TGTGCCAGCTCACCGGCCTGGGGCACCGGGGAGCTGTTTTTT. It translates to CASSPAWGTGELFF.

This clone is labeled as medium-sized. The rearrangement uses TRBV11-3 and TRBJ1-1; a possible D gene is TRBD1 (6 bases). The germline V gene encodes CDR1 SGHNT and CDR2 YENEEA. This CDR3 has 14 amino acids. V lost 3 bases, J lost 1 base, and 9 bases lay in between. DNA of the CDR3: TGTGCCAGCAGCTTGGACAGTGAGAACACTGAAGCTTTCTTT. Amino acids: CASSLDSENTEAFF.